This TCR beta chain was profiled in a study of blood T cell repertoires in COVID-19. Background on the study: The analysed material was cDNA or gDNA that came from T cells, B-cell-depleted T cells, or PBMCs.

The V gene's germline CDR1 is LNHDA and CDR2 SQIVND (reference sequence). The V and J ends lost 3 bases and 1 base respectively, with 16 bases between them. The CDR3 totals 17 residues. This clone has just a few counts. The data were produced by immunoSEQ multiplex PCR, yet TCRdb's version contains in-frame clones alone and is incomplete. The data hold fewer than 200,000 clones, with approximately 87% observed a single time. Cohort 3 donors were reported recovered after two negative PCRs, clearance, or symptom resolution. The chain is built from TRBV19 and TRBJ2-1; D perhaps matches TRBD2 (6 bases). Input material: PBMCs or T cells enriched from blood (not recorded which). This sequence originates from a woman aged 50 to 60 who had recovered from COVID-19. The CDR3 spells CASSITGVASSYNEQFF. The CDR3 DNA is TGTGCCAGTAGTATTACGGGAGTTGCCTCTTCCTACAATGAGCAGTTCTTC.